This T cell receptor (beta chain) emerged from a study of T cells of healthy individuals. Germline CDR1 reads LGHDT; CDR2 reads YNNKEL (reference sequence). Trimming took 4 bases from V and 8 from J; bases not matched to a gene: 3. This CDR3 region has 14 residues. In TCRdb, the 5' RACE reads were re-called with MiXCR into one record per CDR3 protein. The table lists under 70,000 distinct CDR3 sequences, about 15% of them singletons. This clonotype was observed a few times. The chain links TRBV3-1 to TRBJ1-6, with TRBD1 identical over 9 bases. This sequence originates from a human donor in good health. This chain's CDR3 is CASSPRDRDSPLHF. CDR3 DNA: TGTGCCAGCAGCCCCCGGGACAGGGATTCACCCCTCCACTTT.